This T cell receptor (beta chain) was identified during a study of post-analysis software for immune sequencing data. Across the study: Several disease courses (relapsing-remitting, secondary progressive and progressive-relapsing) of multiple sclerosis were included. Study-wide findings and caveats: In patients, TRBV5-6, TRBV5-1 and TRBV20-1 belonged to roughly 5 TRBV segments found more frequently than in controls. Same-batch samples co-clustered strongly by F measure. People with multiple sclerosis had a significantly lower normalized Chao1 diversity than controls did.

To note about this clonotype: Antigen specificity is unknown.

Built from TCR beta cDNA, the libraries had unique molecular identifiers in them. TCRdb itself ran the PCR reads through MiXCR, one entry per CDR3 protein. This table has 550,000 to 700,000 distinct CDR3 sequences, about 40% appearing once. The CDR3 extends over 15 amino acids. The germline CDR1 and CDR2 sequences are LGHNA and YNFKEQ. Deletions cut 1 base from V and 2 bases from J, with 12 bases between. The sequenced material came from blood. This clonotype was obtained from a girl between 10 and 17 years old with multiple sclerosis. The chain recombines TRBV4-2 with TRBJ2-7; TRBD2 might be the D (6 bases). CDR3 amino acids: CASSQGSGVTYEQYF. CDR3 bases: TGTGCCAGCAGCCAAGGATCGGGGGTGACCTACGAGCAGTACTTC.